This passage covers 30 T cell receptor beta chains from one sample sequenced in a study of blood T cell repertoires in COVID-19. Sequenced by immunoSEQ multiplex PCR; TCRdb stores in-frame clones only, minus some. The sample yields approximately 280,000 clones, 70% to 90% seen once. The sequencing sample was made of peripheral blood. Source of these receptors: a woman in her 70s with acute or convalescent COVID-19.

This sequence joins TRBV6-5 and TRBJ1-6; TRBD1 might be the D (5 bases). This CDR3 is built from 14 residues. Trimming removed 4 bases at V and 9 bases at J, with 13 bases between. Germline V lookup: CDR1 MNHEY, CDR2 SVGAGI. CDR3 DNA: TGTGCCAGCAGTTCTTGGGGCACGGGTTCACCCCTCCACTTT. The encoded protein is CASSSWGTGSPLHF.

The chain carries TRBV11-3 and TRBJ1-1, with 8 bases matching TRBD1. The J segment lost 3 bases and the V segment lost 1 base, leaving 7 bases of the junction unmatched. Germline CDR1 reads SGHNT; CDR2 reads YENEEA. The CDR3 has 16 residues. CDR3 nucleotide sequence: TGTGCCAGCAGCTTAGGGCAGGGGGCATCGGACACTGAAGCTTTCTTT. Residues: CASSLGQGASDTEAFF. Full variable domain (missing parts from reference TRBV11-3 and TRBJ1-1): EAGVVQSPRYKIIEKKQPVAFWCNPISGHNTLYWYLQNLGQGPELLIRYENEEAVDDSQLPKDRFSAERLKGVDSTLKIQPAELGDSAVYLCASSLGQGASDTEAFFGQGTRLTVV.

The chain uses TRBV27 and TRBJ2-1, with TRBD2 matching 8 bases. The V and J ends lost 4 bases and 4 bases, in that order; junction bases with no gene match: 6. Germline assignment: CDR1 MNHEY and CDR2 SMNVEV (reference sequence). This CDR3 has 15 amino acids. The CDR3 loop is CASSSGGTSYNEQFF. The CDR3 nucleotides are TGTGCCAGCAGTTCGGGAGGGACCTCTTACAATGAGCAGTTCTTC.

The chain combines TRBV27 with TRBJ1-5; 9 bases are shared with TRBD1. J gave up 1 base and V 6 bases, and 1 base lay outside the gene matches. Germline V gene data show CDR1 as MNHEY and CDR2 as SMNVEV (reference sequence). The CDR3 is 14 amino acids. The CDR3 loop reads CASRGTGSNQPQHF. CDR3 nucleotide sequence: TGTGCCAGCAGGGGGACAGGGAGCAATCAGCCCCAGCATTTT.

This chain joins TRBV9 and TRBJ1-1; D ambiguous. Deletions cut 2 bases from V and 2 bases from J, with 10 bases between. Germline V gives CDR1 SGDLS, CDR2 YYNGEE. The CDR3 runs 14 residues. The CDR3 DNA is TGTGCCAGCAGCGTTGGCAACAGCAACACTGAAGCTTTCTTT. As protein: CASSVGNSNTEAFF.

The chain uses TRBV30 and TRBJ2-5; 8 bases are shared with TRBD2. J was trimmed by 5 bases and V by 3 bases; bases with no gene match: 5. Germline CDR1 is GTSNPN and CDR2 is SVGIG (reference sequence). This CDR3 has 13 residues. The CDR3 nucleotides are TGTGCCTGGAGGCGGGGGGACGGGGAGACCCAGTACTTC. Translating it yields CAWRRGDGETQYF. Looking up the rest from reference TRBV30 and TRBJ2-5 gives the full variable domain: SQTIHQWPATLVQPVGSPLSLECTVEGTSNPNLYWYRQAAGRGLQLLFYSVGIGQISSEVPQNLSASRPQDRQFILSSKKLLLSDSGFYLCAWRRGDGETQYFGPGTRLLVL.

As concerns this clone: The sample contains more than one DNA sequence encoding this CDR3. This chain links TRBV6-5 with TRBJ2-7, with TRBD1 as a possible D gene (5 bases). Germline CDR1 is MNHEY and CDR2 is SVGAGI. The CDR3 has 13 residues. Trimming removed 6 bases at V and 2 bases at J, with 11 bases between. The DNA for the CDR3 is TGTGCCAGCAGCAGCGACAGAGCCTACGAGCAGTACTTC. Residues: CASSSDRAYEQYF.

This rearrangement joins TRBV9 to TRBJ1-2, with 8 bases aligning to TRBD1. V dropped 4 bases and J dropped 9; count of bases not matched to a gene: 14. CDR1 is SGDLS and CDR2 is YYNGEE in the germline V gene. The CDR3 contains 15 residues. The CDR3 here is CASSLIQGVQVRYTF. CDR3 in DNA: TGTGCCAGCAGCTTAATACAGGGGGTGCAGGTCCGCTACACCTTC.

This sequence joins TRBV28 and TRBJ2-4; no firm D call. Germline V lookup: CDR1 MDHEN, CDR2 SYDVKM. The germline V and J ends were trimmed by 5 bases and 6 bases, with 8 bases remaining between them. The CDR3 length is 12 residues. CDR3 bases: TGTGCCAGCAGTACCCTAGGAAACATTCAGTACTTC. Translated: CASSTLGNIQYF.

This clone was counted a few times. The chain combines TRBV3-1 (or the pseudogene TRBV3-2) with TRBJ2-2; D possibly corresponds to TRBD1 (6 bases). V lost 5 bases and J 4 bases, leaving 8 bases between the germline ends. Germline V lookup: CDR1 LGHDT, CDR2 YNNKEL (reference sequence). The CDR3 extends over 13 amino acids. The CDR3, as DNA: TGTGCCAGCAGCTGGACAGCCACCGGGGAGCTGTTTTTT. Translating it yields CASSWTATGELFF.

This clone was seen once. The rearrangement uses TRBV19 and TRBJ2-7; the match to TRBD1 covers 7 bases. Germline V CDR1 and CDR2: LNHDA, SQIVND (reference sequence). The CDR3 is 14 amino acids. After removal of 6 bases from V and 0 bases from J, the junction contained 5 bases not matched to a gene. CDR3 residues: CASRKTGSSYEQYF. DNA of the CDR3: TGTGCCAGTAGAAAGACAGGGAGCTCCTACGAGCAGTACTTC.

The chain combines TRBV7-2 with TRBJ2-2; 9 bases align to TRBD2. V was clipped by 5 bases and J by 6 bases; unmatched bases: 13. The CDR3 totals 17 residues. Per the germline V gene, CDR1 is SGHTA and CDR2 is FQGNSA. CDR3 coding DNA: TGTGCCAGCAGCCCCCGGGGGCTAGCGGGGTTCCCCGGGGAGCTGTTTTTT. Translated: CASSPRGLAGFPGELFF.

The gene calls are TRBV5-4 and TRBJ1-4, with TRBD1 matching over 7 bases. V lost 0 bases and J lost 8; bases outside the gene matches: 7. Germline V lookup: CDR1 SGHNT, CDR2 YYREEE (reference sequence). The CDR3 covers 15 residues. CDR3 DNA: TGTGCCAGCAGCTTGGGCCGACAGGGTGGCGAAAAACTGTTTTTT. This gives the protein CASSLGRQGGEKLFF.

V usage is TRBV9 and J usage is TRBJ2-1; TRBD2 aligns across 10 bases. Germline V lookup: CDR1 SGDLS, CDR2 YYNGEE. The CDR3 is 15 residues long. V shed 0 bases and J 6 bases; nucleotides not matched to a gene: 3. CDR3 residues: CASSVVAGGPNEQFF. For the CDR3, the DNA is TGTGCCAGCAGCGTAGTAGCGGGGGGCCCCAATGAGCAGTTCTTC.

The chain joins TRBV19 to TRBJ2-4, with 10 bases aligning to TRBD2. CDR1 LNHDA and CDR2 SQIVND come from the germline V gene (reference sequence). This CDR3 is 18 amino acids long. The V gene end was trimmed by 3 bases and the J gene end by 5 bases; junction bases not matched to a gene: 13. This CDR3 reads CASSIFKRGGTAQNIQYF. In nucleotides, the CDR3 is TGTGCCAGTAGTATTTTCAAGCGGGGGGGAACGGCGCAAAACATTCAGTACTTC.

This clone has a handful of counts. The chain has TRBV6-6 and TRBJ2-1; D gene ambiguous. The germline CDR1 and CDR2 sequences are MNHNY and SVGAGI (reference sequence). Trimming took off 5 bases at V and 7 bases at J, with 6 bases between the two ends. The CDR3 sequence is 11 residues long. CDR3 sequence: CASSHGNEQFF. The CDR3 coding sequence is TGTGCCAGCAGTCACGGTAATGAGCAGTTCTTC.

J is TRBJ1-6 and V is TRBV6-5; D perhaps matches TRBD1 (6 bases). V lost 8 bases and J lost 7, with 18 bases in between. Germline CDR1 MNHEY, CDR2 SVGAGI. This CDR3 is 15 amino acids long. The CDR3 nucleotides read TGTGCCAGCCTAGCCGGGGGGACACCAAATTCACCCCTCCACTTT. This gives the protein CASLAGGTPNSPLHF.

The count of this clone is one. The CDR3, as DNA: TGTGCCAGCACCCCTCCTATGGGGGGGTTCGCTGAAGCTTTCTTT. Its translation is CASTPPMGGFAEAFF. The J gene is TRBJ1-1, the V gene TRBV6-5; possibly TRBD1 for D (5 bases). V gave up 7 bases and J gave up 6 bases, with 21 bases separating them. This CDR3 comprises 15 residues. CDR1 MNHEY and CDR2 SVGAGI come from the germline V gene.

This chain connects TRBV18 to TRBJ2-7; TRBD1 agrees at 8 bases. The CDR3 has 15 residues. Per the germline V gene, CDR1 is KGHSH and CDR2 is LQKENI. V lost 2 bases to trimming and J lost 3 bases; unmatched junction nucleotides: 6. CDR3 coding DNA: TGTGCCAGCTCACCAGTCCCTGACAGGGGCTACGAGCAGTACTTC. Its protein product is CASSPVPDRGYEQYF.

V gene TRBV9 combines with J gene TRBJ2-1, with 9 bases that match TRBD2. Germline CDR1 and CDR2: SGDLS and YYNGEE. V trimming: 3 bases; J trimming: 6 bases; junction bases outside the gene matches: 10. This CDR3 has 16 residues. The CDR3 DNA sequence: TGTGCCAGCAGCGCCAGGGGCGGGGGGGCGGTCAATGAGCAGTTCTTC. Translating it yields CASSARGGGAVNEQFF. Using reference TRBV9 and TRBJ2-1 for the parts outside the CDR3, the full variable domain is DSGVTQTPKHLITATGQRVTLRCSPRSGDLSVYWYQQSLDQGLQFLIQYYNGEERAKGNILERFSAQQFPDLHSELNLSSLELGDSALYFCASSARGGGAVNEQFFGPGTRLTVL.

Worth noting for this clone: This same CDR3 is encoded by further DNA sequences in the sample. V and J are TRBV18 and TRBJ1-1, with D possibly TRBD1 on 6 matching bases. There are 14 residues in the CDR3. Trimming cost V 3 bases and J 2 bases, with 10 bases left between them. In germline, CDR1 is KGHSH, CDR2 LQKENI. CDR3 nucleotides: TGTGCCAGCTCACCTGGACAGCCAAACACTGAAGCTTTCTTT. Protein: CASSPGQPNTEAFF.

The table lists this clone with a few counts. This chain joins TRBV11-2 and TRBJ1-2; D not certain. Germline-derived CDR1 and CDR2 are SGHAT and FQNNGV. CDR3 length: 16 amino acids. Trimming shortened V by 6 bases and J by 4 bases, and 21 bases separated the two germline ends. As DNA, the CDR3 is TGTGCCAGCAGGGACTCATACAGAAAGGGCGGCTATGGCTACACCTTC. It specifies CASRDSYRKGGYGYTF.

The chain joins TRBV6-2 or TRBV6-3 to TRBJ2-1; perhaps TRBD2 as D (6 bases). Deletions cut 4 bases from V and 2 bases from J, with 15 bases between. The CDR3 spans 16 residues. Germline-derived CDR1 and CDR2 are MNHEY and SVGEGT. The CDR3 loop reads CASSSRDSGAYNEQFF. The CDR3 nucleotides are TGTGCCAGCAGTTCTCGGGATAGCGGAGCCTACAATGAGCAGTTCTTC.

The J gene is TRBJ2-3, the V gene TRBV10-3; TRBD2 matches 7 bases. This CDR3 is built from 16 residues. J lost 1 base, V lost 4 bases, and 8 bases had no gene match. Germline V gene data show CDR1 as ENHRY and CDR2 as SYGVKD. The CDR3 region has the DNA TGTGCCATCAGTGCGTATGCCGCGGGGGGCACAGATACGCAGTATTTT. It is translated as CAISAYAAGGTDTQYF.

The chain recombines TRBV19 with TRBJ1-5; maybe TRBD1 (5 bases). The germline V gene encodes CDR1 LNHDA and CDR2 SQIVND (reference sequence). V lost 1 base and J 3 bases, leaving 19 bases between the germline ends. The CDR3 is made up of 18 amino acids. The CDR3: CASSIGAGPRPTNQPQHF. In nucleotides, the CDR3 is TGTGCCAGTAGTATAGGGGCAGGGCCTCGCCCTACCAATCAGCCCCAGCATTTT. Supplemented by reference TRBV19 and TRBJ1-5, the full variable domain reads DGGITQSPKYLFRKEGQNVTLSCEQNLNHDAMYWYRQDPGQGLRLIYYSQIVNDFQKGDIAEGYSVSREKKESFPLTVTSAQKNPTAFYLCASSIGAGPRPTNQPQHFGDGTRLSIL.

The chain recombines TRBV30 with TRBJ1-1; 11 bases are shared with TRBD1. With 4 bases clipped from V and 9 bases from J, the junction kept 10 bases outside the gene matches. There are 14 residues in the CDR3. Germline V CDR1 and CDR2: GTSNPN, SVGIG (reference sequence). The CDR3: CAWTTGQGVPKAFF. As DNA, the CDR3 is TGTGCCTGGACTACGGGACAGGGGGTCCCCAAAGCTTTCTTT.

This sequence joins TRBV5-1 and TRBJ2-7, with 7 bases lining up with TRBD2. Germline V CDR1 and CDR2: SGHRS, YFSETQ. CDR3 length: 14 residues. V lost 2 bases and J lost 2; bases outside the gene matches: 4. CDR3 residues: CASSFASGTYEQYF. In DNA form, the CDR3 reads TGCGCCAGCAGCTTTGCTAGCGGAACCTACGAGCAGTACTTC.

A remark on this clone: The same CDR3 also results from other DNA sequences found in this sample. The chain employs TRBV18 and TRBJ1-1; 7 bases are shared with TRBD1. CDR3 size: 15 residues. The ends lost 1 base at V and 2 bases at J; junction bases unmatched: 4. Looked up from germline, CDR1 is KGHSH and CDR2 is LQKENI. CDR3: CASSPRTGSNTEAFF. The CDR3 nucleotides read TGTGCCAGCTCACCACGGACAGGATCCAACACTGAAGCTTTCTTT.

The CDR3 coding sequence is TGTGCCAGCACCTCGCAGGGGGACGAGCAGTACTTC. It encodes CASTSQGDEQYF. V usage is TRBV9 and J usage is TRBJ2-7; TRBD1 aligns across 7 bases. Germline-derived CDR1 and CDR2 are SGDLS and YYNGEE. The CDR3 length is 12 residues. After removal of 6 bases from V and 5 bases from J, the junction contained 5 bases not matched to a gene. The full variable domain, completed using reference TRBV9 and TRBJ2-7, is DSGVTQTPKHLITATGQRVTLRCSPRSGDLSVYWYQQSLDQGLQFLIQYYNGEERAKGNILERFSAQQFPDLHSELNLSSLELGDSALYFCASTSQGDEQYFGPGTRLTVT.

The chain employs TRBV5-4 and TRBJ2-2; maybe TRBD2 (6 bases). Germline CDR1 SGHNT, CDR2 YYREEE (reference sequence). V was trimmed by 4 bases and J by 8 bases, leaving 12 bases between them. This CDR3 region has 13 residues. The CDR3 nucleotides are TGTGCCAGCAGCGTACGGGGGTTGGGGGAGCTGTTTTTT. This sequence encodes CASSVRGLGELFF. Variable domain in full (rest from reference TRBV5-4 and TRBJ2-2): ETGVTQSPTHLIKTRGQQVTLRCSSQSGHNTVSWYQQALGQGPQFIFQYYREEENGRGNFPPRFSGLQFPNYSSELNVNALELDDSALYLCASSVRGLGELFFGEGSRLTVL.